The present T cell receptor beta chain was sequenced within a study of shared clonotypes between healthy human individuals. The study, taken as a whole, reports: Lower generation probabilities were found for non-shared clonotypes than for those shared by all four donors. The authors sampled blood alone, and tissue repertoires likely differ.

The assay was run at deep level. The method was immunoSEQ multiplex PCR; TCRdb's version includes in-frame clones alone and lacks a portion of them. The data contain roughly 2,500,000 clones, roughly 93% of them seen just once; the ten biggest clones take up roughly 0.36%. Regarding this clone: No antigen is known for it.

The origin of this receptor is a man between 18 and 29 years old in good health. Some clones in this sample may be carry-over from other donors' samples. Sequenced material: naive CD4+ T cells from PBMCs. Subset indicated: CD45RA+ positively selected.

In nucleotides, the CDR3 is TGTGCCAGCAGCTTATTTATAGCCTACGAGCAGTACTTC. Translating it yields CASSLFIAYEQYF. The rearrangement uses TRBV7-2 and TRBJ2-5; D not resolved. The last part of the DNA fits TRBJ2-7 better; the J call may be wrong. The CDR3 consists of 13 residues. From germline, CDR1 is SGHTA and CDR2 FQGNSA.